This section outlines one T cell receptor beta chain sequence together with its context. Its antigen is unidentified. Looked up from germline, CDR1 is SGHNT and CDR2 is YYREEE (reference sequence). V lost 4 bases and J lost 6; bases outside the gene matches: 5. The CDR3 is made up of 14 amino acids. Libraries were prepared by immunoSEQ multiplex PCR; TCRdb keeps only in-frame clonotypes and omits some of them. The repertoire consists of fewer than 80,000 clones, with about 90% occurring once and the leading ten covering roughly 0.16%. These data originate in a study of human versus mouse CDR3 diversity and MHC coevolution. Study context: Valid reads per sample ranged from about 5.5 x 10^6 to 1.8 x 10^7. General observations from the study: Human T cells underwent selection on over five different MHC II alleles.

J is TRBJ1-5 and V is TRBV5-4, with 9 positions matching TRBD1. The material sequenced was naive CD4+ T cells from blood. The subset was: CD45RO-negative CD62L-positive naive CD4 T cells. This receptor was taken from a person aged 25 to 69 in good health. The CDR3 DNA sequence: TGTGCCAGCAGCCTAGGGACAGGGAGTCAGCCCCAGCATTTT. Translating gives CASSLGTGSQPQHF.